Following are 18 T cell receptor beta chains from one sample sequenced in a study of blood T cells in healthy people across ages. For the second PCR, which ran for 7 to 11 cycles, a sample-barcoded 5' primer and a J-beta primer mix were used. TCRdb reanalysed the 5' RACE reads using MiXCR and keeps one entry per CDR3 protein. The profile shows about 1.5 million distinct CDR3 sequences, around 42% of them singletons. The source material was blood. Receptors were obtained from a young woman in good health.

V usage is TRBV6-2 or TRBV6-3 and J usage is TRBJ1-5; D is unclear. Between the trimmed V and J ends, which lost 3 bases and 6 bases, there was a span of 15 bases. The CDR3 sequence is 15 residues long. The germline CDR1 and CDR2 sequences are MNHEY and SVGEGT. This CDR3 reads CASSYPVGIGQPQHF. CDR3 bases: TGTGCCAGCAGTTATCCGGTGGGGATTGGTCAGCCCCAGCATTTT.

The J gene is TRBJ2-3, the V gene TRBV15; D is ambiguous. V was trimmed by 3 bases and J by 8 bases, leaving 12 bases between them. Germline V lookup: CDR1 LNHNV, CDR2 YYDKDF (reference sequence). The CDR3 length is 13 residues. The CDR3 protein is CATSSPPGGTQYF. The DNA of the CDR3 is TGTGCCACCAGCAGCCCTCCCGGTGGTACGCAGTATTTT.

The chain has TRBV2 and TRBJ1-2; D not resolved. The CDR3 covers 12 residues. From germline, CDR1 is SNHLY and CDR2 FYNNEI. V lost 6 bases and J lost 7, with 12 bases in between. In nucleotides, the CDR3 is TGTGCCAGCAGGAGCCCCCCGGCTGGCTACACCTTC. Amino acid sequence: CASRSPPAGYTF.

Only a few counts were recorded for this clonotype. The rearrangement uses TRBV7-9 and TRBJ1-2, with TRBD1 matching 10 bases. The CDR3 spans 16 residues. V gave up 5 bases and J gave up 0 bases; unmatched junction bases: 6. Looked up from germline, CDR1 is SEHNR and CDR2 is FQNEAQ (reference sequence). The CDR3 region is CASSLGQGTANYGYTF. The CDR3 DNA is TGTGCCAGCAGCCTGGGACAGGGGACAGCTAACTATGGCTACACCTTC. The variable domain in full, with the rest retrieved from reference TRBV7-9 and TRBJ1-2, is DTGVSQNPRHKITKRGQNVTFRCDPISEHNRLYWYRQTLGQGPEFLTYFQNEAQLEKSRLLSDRFSAERPKGSFSTLEIQRTEQGDSAMYLCASSLGQGTANYGYTFGSGTRLTVV.

The sample holds one count of this clonotype. The rearrangement uses TRBV20-1 and TRBJ2-7, with 7 bases lining up with TRBD1. The germline CDR1 and CDR2 sequences are DFQATT and SNEGSKA (reference sequence). The CDR3 loop spans 15 amino acids. After removal of 0 bases from V and 3 bases from J, the junction contained 8 bases not matched to a gene. CDR3 bases: TGCAGTGCTAGAGACCGACAGGGATCTCTCTACGAGCAGTACTTC. This codes for CSARDRQGSLYEQYF.

Comments on this clonotype: A read error may be the cause here, since a much bigger clone is one base away. The rearrangement uses TRBV6-2 or TRBV6-3 and TRBJ2-1; 12 nucleotides match TRBD1. The germline V gene encodes CDR1 MNHEY and CDR2 SVGEGT. This CDR3 comprises 18 residues. The CDR3 here is CASSYQGQGATLYNKQFF. In nucleotides, the CDR3 is TGTGCCAGCAGTTACCAGGGACAGGGGGCAACTCTTTACAATAAGCAGTTCTTC.

J is TRBJ2-1 and V is TRBV29-1, with TRBD1 matching over 8 bases. J gave up 5 bases and V 3 bases, and 3 bases lay outside the gene matches. This CDR3 is built from 13 residues. Germline V gene data show CDR1 as SQVTM and CDR2 as ANQGSEA. CDR3 nucleotides: TGCAGCGTTGATCGCAGGGGGCACAATGAGCAGTTCTTC. This translates into CSVDRRGHNEQFF.

CDR3 sequence (DNA): TGTGCCCTTTCAAGGGAACCCTATGGCTACACCTTC. Protein sequence: CALSREPYGYTF. This chain connects TRBV28 to TRBJ1-2; D not resolved. The CDR3 is 12 amino acids. Trimming took off 11 bases at V and 4 bases at J, with 14 bases between the two ends. From germline, CDR1 is MDHEN and CDR2 SYDVKM.

This clonotype was detected a few times. The chain couples TRBV6-1 to TRBJ1-2; the D gene is possibly TRBD1 (5 bases). Trimming shortened V by 5 bases and J by 4 bases, and 17 bases separated the two germline ends. Germline-derived CDR1 and CDR2 are MNHNS and SASEGT. The CDR3 sequence is 15 residues long. The CDR3 DNA sequence: TGTGCCAGCAGTCTCGGCGGGACTGCGTTCTATGGCTACACCTTC. Translating it yields CASSLGGTAFYGYTF.

The chain has TRBV4-1 and TRBJ2-3, with D perhaps TRBD2 (6 bases). The ends were cut back, 4 bases at V and 4 bases at J, with 15 bases in the middle. This CDR3 is built from 15 residues. Germline lookup yields CDR1 MGHRA and CDR2 YSYEKL. CDR3 nucleotide sequence: TGCGCCAGCAGCCCCCCCGGCGGGACCCCAGATACGCAGTATTTT. Amino acid sequence: CASSPPGGTPDTQYF.

This clonotype was counted a few times. The chain links TRBV5-1 to TRBJ1-1; 7 nucleotides match TRBD1. V was pared by 2 bases and J by 6 bases, with 7 bases of the junction left unmatched. Germline lookup yields CDR1 SGHRS and CDR2 YFSETQ. The length of the CDR3 is 14 residues. CDR3 DNA sequence: TGCGCCAGCAGCTTCAGGGGGGACATCGCTGAAGCTTTCTTT. Residues: CASSFRGDIAEAFF.

The chain couples TRBV16 to TRBJ1-4; TRBD1 is a possible D gene (6 bases). Germline CDR1 reads KGHSY; CDR2 reads FQNENV. CDR3 length equals 13 residues. The V gene lost 4 bases and the J gene lost 7 bases, with 10 bases spanning the gap. CDR3 DNA: TGTGCCAGCAGCCGGGGGCAGGCTGAAAAACTGTTTTTT. As protein: CASSRGQAEKLFF.

The chain has TRBV13 and TRBJ2-3; no reliable D call. Deletions cut 0 bases from V and 4 bases from J, with 8 bases between. Germline values: CDR1 PRHDT, CDR2 FYEKMQ (reference sequence). The length of the CDR3 is 14 residues. The CDR3 sequence: CASSLGDPPDTQYF. CDR3 DNA: TGTGCCAGCAGCTTAGGGGACCCCCCAGATACGCAGTATTTT. The entire variable domain, with the rest obtained from reference TRBV13 and TRBJ2-3, is as follows: AAGVIQSPRHLIKEKRETATLKCYPIPRHDTVYWYQQGPGQDPQFLISFYEKMQSDKGSIPDRFSAQQFSDYHSELNMSSLELGDSALYFCASSLGDPPDTQYFGPGTRLTVL.

V gene TRBV5-5 combines with J gene TRBJ2-5; 8 nucleotides line up with TRBD1. Germline lookup yields CDR1 SGHKS and CDR2 YYEKEE (reference sequence). The ends lost 3 bases at V and 0 bases at J; junction bases unmatched: 4. This CDR3 comprises 15 residues. The chain's CDR3 is CASSSGTGNQETQYF. Here the CDR3 DNA reads TGTGCCAGCAGCTCTGGGACAGGCAACCAAGAGACCCAGTACTTC.

This chain uses TRBV20-1 with TRBJ2-5, with 11 nucleotides matching TRBD2. Germline V CDR1 and CDR2: DFQATT, SNEGSKA (reference sequence). The CDR3 extends over 17 amino acids. Trimming took 4 bases from V and 2 from J; bases not matched to a gene: 12. This CDR3 reads CSAKRLAGPGGQETQYF. The CDR3 coding sequence is TGCAGTGCTAAGCGACTAGCGGGGCCCGGGGGGCAAGAGACCCAGTACTTC.

This clonotype was recorded a few times. This sequence joins TRBV6-2 or TRBV6-3 and TRBJ2-3; no firm D call. This CDR3 comprises 13 residues. Germline V lookup: CDR1 MNHEY, CDR2 SVGEGT. With 6 bases removed from V and 4 bases from J, the gap between germline ends came to 11 bases. CDR3: CASSHFDSDTQYF. The CDR3 region has the DNA TGTGCCAGCAGCCACTTCGATTCAGATACGCAGTATTTT.

The gene calls are TRBV6-2 or TRBV6-3 and TRBJ1-4; D remains unclear. The CDR3 runs 20 residues. V was trimmed by 2 bases and J by 3 bases, leaving 25 bases between them. Germline V gene sequence: CDR1 MNHEY, CDR2 SVGEGT. The CDR3 sequence is CASSYTIMAGDVGANEKLFF. The CDR3 DNA follows: TGTGCCAGCAGTTACACCATAATGGCAGGCGACGTCGGGGCTAATGAAAAACTGTTTTTT.

This clonotype was counted between two and nine times. The junction departs from the called germline gene at one end, perhaps through a read error. V usage is TRBV28 and J usage is TRBJ2-1, with 10 positions matching TRBD2. This CDR3 comprises 18 residues. Germline V lookup: CDR1 MDHEN, CDR2 SYDVKM. CDR3 region: CASSSPSGGALINKEQFF. The CDR3 bases are TGTGCCAGCAGTTCCCCCAGCGGGGGGGCCCTAATAAACAAGGAGCAGTTCTTC.